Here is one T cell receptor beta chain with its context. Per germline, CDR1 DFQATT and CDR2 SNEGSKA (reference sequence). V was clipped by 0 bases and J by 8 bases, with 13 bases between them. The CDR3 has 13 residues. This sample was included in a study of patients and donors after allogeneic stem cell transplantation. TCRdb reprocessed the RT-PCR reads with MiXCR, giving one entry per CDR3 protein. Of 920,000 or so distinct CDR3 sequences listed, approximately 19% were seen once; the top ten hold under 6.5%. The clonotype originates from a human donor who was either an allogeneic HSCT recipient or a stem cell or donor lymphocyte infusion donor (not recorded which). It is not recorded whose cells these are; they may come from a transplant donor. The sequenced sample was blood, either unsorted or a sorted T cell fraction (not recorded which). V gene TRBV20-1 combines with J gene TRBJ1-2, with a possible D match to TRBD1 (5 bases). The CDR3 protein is CSARDDSGGGYTF. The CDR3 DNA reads TGCAGTGCTAGAGATGACAGCGGAGGAGGCTACACCTTC.